One and the same sample provided the 18 T cell receptor beta chains below, sequenced in a study of T cell responses to AZD1222 COVID-19 vaccine. Clones were sequenced by immunoSEQ multiplex PCR, and TCRdb holds only the in-frame ones, with some missing. This sample yields around 120,000 clones, of which about 88% are seen a single time; just under 10% belongs to the top ten. Sequenced here: peripheral blood, sampled on day 0 of AZD1222 vaccination. Source of these receptors: an adult in good health.

The V gene is TRBV11-2, the J gene TRBJ2-3, with D possibly TRBD2 on 5 matching bases. The V gene's germline CDR1 is SGHAT and CDR2 FQNNGV. The V and J ends lost 4 bases and 8 bases respectively, with 7 bases between them. The CDR3 runs 11 residues. CDR3 loop: CASSSGGTQYF. Written as DNA, the CDR3 is TGTGCCAGCAGCTCCGGAGGTACGCAGTATTTT.

The J gene is TRBJ2-2, the V gene TRBV18, with a tentative D call TRBD2 (5 bases). The CDR3 is made up of 16 amino acids. V gave up 0 bases and J gave up 2 bases, with 10 bases separating them. The germline CDR1 and CDR2 sequences are KGHSH and LQKENI. The DNA for the CDR3 is TGTGCCAGCTCACCACCAAGCGGTTTAAACACCGGGGAGCTGTTTTTT. Protein product: CASSPPSGLNTGELFF.

This clone occurred a few times. The chain combines TRBV10-2 with TRBJ2-7; D remains unclear. The CDR3 length is 12 residues. CDR1 WSHSY and CDR2 SAAADI come from the germline V gene. V lost 5 bases and J lost 0, with 5 bases in between. The CDR3 nucleotides are TGCGCCAGCAGTTCCCTCTCCTACGAGCAGTACTTC. Amino acids: CASSSLSYEQYF.

The CDR3 nucleotides read TGTGCCAGCAGCTTGGCCAGGGGGATAACTGAAGCTTTCTTT. Translated, it gives CASSLARGITEAFF. The genes are TRBV5-4 and TRBJ1-1; TRBD1 agrees at 7 bases. The CDR3 totals 14 residues. Germline CDR1 SGHNT, CDR2 YYREEE (reference sequence). V trimming: 0 bases; J trimming: 5 bases; junction bases outside the gene matches: 4.

The chain links TRBV7-2 to TRBJ1-1; the D gene is possibly TRBD1 (5 bases). The CDR3 has 16 residues. From germline, CDR1 is SGHTA and CDR2 FQGNSA. V lost 1 base to trimming and J lost 4 bases, with 16 bases between them. In nucleotides, the CDR3 is TGTGCCAGCAGCTTAGTTGGGGCTTTGGGTATCACTGAAGCTTTCTTT. Encoded protein: CASSLVGALGITEAFF.

The chain couples TRBV27 to TRBJ2-3; D is undetermined. Trimming took 8 bases from V and 6 from J, leaving 18 bases between them. Germline V lookup: CDR1 MNHEY, CDR2 SMNVEV (reference sequence). The CDR3 covers 14 residues. The chain's CDR3 is CASVTLLLTDTQYF. The CDR3 bases are TGTGCCAGCGTTACCCTCCTCCTAACGGATACGCAGTATTTT.

This chain uses TRBV6-1 with TRBJ2-1; 10 bases align to TRBD2. Germline lookup yields CDR1 MNHNS and CDR2 SASEGT. V lost 2 bases to trimming and J lost 3 bases; unmatched junction nucleotides: 7. The CDR3 runs to 17 residues. The CDR3 here is CASSERWTSGLYNEQFF. In DNA form, the CDR3 reads TGTGCCAGCAGTGAACGGTGGACTAGCGGCCTCTACAATGAGCAGTTCTTC.

The V call is TRBV2, the J call TRBJ2-1; maybe TRBD2 (6 bases). CDR1 and CDR2 (germline): SNHLY, FYNNEI. V lost 2 bases to trimming and J lost 2 bases, with 10 bases between them. The CDR3 sequence is 15 residues long. Here the CDR3 reads CASSEIAATYNEQFF. In DNA, the CDR3 is TGTGCCAGCAGTGAAATAGCGGCTACCTACAATGAGCAGTTCTTC.

The J gene is TRBJ2-5, the V gene TRBV30, with 8 positions matching TRBD2. Germline loops: CDR1 GTSNPN, CDR2 SVGIG (reference sequence). The CDR3 is made up of 11 amino acids. V lost 7 bases, J lost 4 bases, and 2 bases stayed unmatched. CDR3 nucleotides: TGTGCCTCGGGGGGGGGAGAGACCCAGTACTTC. The encoded protein is CASGGGETQYF.

V and J are TRBV18 and TRBJ2-5; 9 bases map to TRBD2. Looked up from germline, CDR1 is KGHSH and CDR2 is LQKENI. The CDR3 spans 15 residues. V gave up 4 bases and J gave up 3 bases; unmatched junction bases: 6. The CDR3 DNA reads TGTGCCAGCTCACTCACGACTAGCGGCGAAGAGACCCAGTACTTC. This translates into CASSLTTSGEETQYF.

The chain joins TRBV2 to TRBJ1-5; the D gene is possibly TRBD1 (5 bases). Trimming cost V 6 bases and J 4 bases, with 13 bases left between them. The CDR3 covers 14 residues. Germline V CDR1 and CDR2: SNHLY, FYNNEI. CDR3 bases: TGTGCCAGCAGCCTCGACAGAGAGAATCAGCCCCAGCATTTT. Translated, it gives CASSLDRENQPQHF. The variable domain in full, completed from reference TRBV2 and TRBJ1-5, reads EPEVTQTPSHQVTQMGQEVILRCVPISNHLYFYWYRQILGQKVEFLVSFYNNEISEKSEIFDDQFSVERPDGSNFTLKIRSTKLEDSAMYFCASSLDRENQPQHFGDGTRLSIL.

This chain joins TRBV10-1 and TRBJ2-7; 7 positions match TRBD1. Per the germline V gene, CDR1 is WNHNN and CDR2 is SYGVQD (reference sequence). This CDR3 region has 16 residues. V dropped 9 bases and J dropped 1; count of bases not matched to a gene: 15. CDR3: CARYQETGIMSYEQYF. CDR3 sequence (DNA): TGCGCCAGGTATCAAGAGACAGGGATAATGTCCTACGAGCAGTACTTC.

This sequence joins TRBV30 and TRBJ2-1; D gene uncertain. Germline V lookup: CDR1 GTSNPN, CDR2 SVGIG (reference sequence). The CDR3 covers 11 residues. Trimming removed 5 bases at V and 6 bases at J, with 8 bases between. The CDR3 sequence is CAWEQGNEQFF. Here the CDR3 DNA reads TGTGCCTGGGAACAAGGCAATGAGCAGTTCTTC.

The CDR3 loop is CASSQKQGYYEQYF. The DNA for the CDR3 is TGTGCCAGCAGCCAGAAACAGGGATACTACGAGCAGTACTTC. The chain recombines TRBV14 with TRBJ2-7; weak D call: TRBD1 (6 bases). Germline CDR1 SGHDN, CDR2 FVKESK. This CDR3 comprises 14 residues. Trimming removed 3 bases from V and 3 bases from J, with 12 bases in between.

The rearrangement uses TRBV14 and TRBJ2-3; 8 nucleotides match TRBD2. Germline V gene sequence: CDR1 SGHDN, CDR2 FVKESK. CDR3 length: 12 amino acids. The V gene end was trimmed by 8 bases and the J gene end by 5 bases; junction bases not matched to a gene: 3. CDR3 nucleotide sequence: TGTGCCAGCGGGACTAGGGTAGATACGCAGTATTTT. Translation gives CASGTRVDTQYF.

This sequence joins TRBV29-1 and TRBJ2-1; D is unresolved. Germline loops: CDR1 SQVTM, CDR2 ANQGSEA. The CDR3 is 13 amino acids. V was trimmed by 6 bases and J by 0 bases, leaving 9 bases between them. CDR3 amino acids: CSVRRSSYNEQFF. The CDR3 DNA reads TGCAGCGTCCGACGTAGCTCCTACAATGAGCAGTTCTTC.

The chain is built from TRBV10-1 and TRBJ2-4, with TRBD2 as a possible D gene (6 bases). The CDR3 is made up of 13 amino acids. V was clipped by 7 bases and J by 4 bases, with 11 bases between them. Germline CDR1 and CDR2: WNHNN and SYGVQD (reference sequence). CDR3 sequence (DNA): TGCGCCAGCACGGAGGGGACTAAAAACATTCAGTACTTC. Its translation: CASTEGTKNIQYF.

The chain employs TRBV3-1 (or the pseudogene TRBV3-2) and TRBJ2-5; 7 bases match TRBD1. Germline trimming cut 3 bases from V and 2 bases from J; bases unmatched to any gene: 3. Per the germline V gene, CDR1 is LGHDT and CDR2 is YNNKEL (reference sequence). This CDR3 region has 14 residues. CDR3 nucleotide sequence: TGTGCCAGCAGCCATAGGACAGGTCAAGAGACCCAGTACTTC. It is translated as CASSHRTGQETQYF.